The T cell receptor beta chain described here comes from a study of cytomegalovirus exposure and HLA in healthy donors. The PCR was carried out with 60 Vbeta primers and 13 Jbeta primers. Method: immunoSEQ multiplex PCR; TCRdb's copy keeps in-frame clones and lacks some. Counted here are 150,000 to 200,000 clones, 60% to 80% occurring once; the ten biggest clones make up around 3.2%. Study-wide results and caveats: One variant, a missense change in DCLRE1C, was linked in a later analysis to TCR beta V- and J-gene trimming. The study labeled 150 to 200 TCR beta chains cytomegalovirus-associated. CMV serostatus was the sole immune exposure data available.

Germline V CDR1 and CDR2: PRHDT, FYEKMQ (reference sequence). This CDR3 has 18 amino acids. Trimming cost V 1 base and J 0 bases; bases outside gene matches: 4. About this clone: Its antigen is unknown.

The chain is built from TRBV13 and TRBJ2-1, with TRBD2 identical over 12 bases. Sequencing input: PBMCs. The sequence was obtained from a female donor in good health and CMV-seronegative. The CDR3 reads CASSLVGGLAGSYNEQFF. The CDR3 DNA follows: TGTGCCAGCAGCTTAGTAGGGGGACTAGCGGGCTCCTACAATGAGCAGTTCTTC.